These 14 T cell receptor beta chains were all obtained from the same sample, sequenced in a study of cytomegalovirus exposure and HLA in healthy donors (dated by TCRdb to 2017 to 2019). Library preparation was by the immunoSEQ multiplex PCR assay. For the multiplex PCR, a mixture combining 60 forward primers for TCR Vbeta segments and 13 reverse primers for TCR Jbeta segments was used. In its TCRdb copy, this immuneACCESS table keeps in-frame sequences only and misses some clones. Where compared with another copy, unresolved V genes explain less than half of these, and the others have no known cause. Across this sample there are some 120,000 clones, with less than 80% seen only once. The top ten clones comprise about 2.2% of the sample. Sequencing used PBMCs. The receptors were sampled from a woman aged 25-40 years in good health and CMV-seronegative.

The chain employs TRBV2 and TRBJ2-1; 14 nucleotides line up with TRBD2. The germline V gene encodes CDR1 SNHLY and CDR2 FYNNEI. This CDR3 has 13 amino acids. J lost 9 bases, V lost 11 bases, and 6 bases had no gene match. CDR3 in DNA: TGTGCCGGGGGACTAGCGGGAGAAGGTGAGCAGTTCTTC. This codes for CAGGLAGEGEQFF.

The V and J genes are TRBV18 and TRBJ2-7; D might be TRBD2 (5 bases). V was pared by 0 bases and J by 4 bases, with 13 bases between. CDR1 and CDR2 (germline): KGHSH, LQKENI. This CDR3 spans 15 amino acids. This CDR3 reads CASSPPGRWVYEQYF. The CDR3 DNA reads TGTGCCAGCTCACCACCAGGGAGATGGGTTTACGAGCAGTACTTC.

This clone was seen a handful of times. This chain uses TRBV18 with TRBJ2-3; 12 bases fit TRBD2. With 4 bases clipped from V and 4 bases from J, the junction kept 3 bases outside the gene matches. The CDR3 consists of 15 residues. Germline V lookup: CDR1 KGHSH, CDR2 LQKENI. The CDR3 reads CASSRGTSGSDTQYF. The CDR3 bases are TGTGCCAGCTCACGTGGGACTAGCGGGTCAGATACGCAGTATTTT.

The sample holds a few counts of this clone. V usage is TRBV6-5 and J usage is TRBJ2-1; 10 nucleotides line up with TRBD2. The CDR3 consists of 15 residues. Germline V lookup: CDR1 MNHEY, CDR2 SVGAGI. The J segment lost 9 bases and the V segment lost 4 bases, leaving 9 bases of the junction unmatched. The CDR3 loop is CASSFGLAEAGEQFF. CDR3 nucleotides: TGTGCCAGCAGTTTCGGACTAGCGGAGGCGGGTGAGCAGTTCTTC.

This chain uses TRBV27 with TRBJ2-7; 10 bases line up with TRBD2. The CDR3 runs to 16 residues. V trimming: 5 bases; J trimming: 7 bases; junction bases outside the gene matches: 14. CDR1 and CDR2 from the germline V gene are MNHEY and SMNVEV (reference sequence). CDR3 loop: CASSPRPPSGSSEQYF. CDR3 DNA: TGTGCCAGCAGTCCTCGTCCCCCTAGCGGGAGTAGTGAGCAGTACTTC.

Only one count was recorded for this clone. This chain links TRBV19 with TRBJ1-2, with D possibly TRBD1 on 5 matching bases. The CDR3 loop spans 14 amino acids. Germline V gives CDR1 LNHDA, CDR2 SQIVND (reference sequence). Between the trimmed V and J ends, which lost 5 bases and 5 bases, there was a span of 15 bases. CDR3 protein: CASSPQHRRYGYTF. As DNA, the CDR3 is TGTGCCAGTAGTCCTCAGCACAGGCGGTATGGCTACACCTTC.

The chain is built from TRBV2 and TRBJ2-2; D is uncertain. V was cut by 8 bases and J by 9 bases, with 22 bases left in between. The CDR3 contains 15 residues. Germline lookup yields CDR1 SNHLY and CDR2 FYNNEI. The CDR3 loop reads CASRVAGEGSRELFF. In nucleotides, the CDR3 is TGTGCCAGCCGGGTAGCTGGCGAAGGTTCGAGGGAGCTGTTTTTT. Variable domain in full (rest from reference TRBV2 and TRBJ2-2): EPEVTQTPSHQVTQMGQEVILRCVPISNHLYFYWYRQILGQKVEFLVSFYNNEISEKSEIFDDQFSVERPDGSNFTLKIRSTKLEDSAMYFCASRVAGEGSRELFFGEGSRLTVL.

J is TRBJ2-7 and V is TRBV5-4; TRBD1 matches 10 bases. The CDR3 length is 15 residues. Looked up from germline, CDR1 is SGHNT and CDR2 is YYREEE (reference sequence). The V and J ends lost 4 bases and 1 base, in that order; junction bases with no gene match: 5. The CDR3 bases are TGTGCCAGCAGCCACCGGGACAGGGGTTCCTACGAGCAGTACTTC. Encoded protein: CASSHRDRGSYEQYF.

This clone has a handful of counts. V gene TRBV2 combines with J gene TRBJ1-1; 7 bases align to TRBD1. The CDR3 length is 15 residues. Per germline, CDR1 SNHLY and CDR2 FYNNEI. After removal of 6 bases from V and 1 base from J, the junction contained 8 bases not matched to a gene. CDR3 residues: CASRYEQGGNTEAFF. The CDR3 DNA sequence: TGTGCCAGCAGATACGAGCAGGGGGGGAACACTGAAGCTTTCTTT.

The chain uses TRBV5-1 and TRBJ2-5, with TRBD2 identical over 8 bases. Trimming cost V 0 bases and J 4 bases; bases outside gene matches: 2. The germline V gene has CDR1 SGHRS and CDR2 YFSETQ. The CDR3 is made up of 14 amino acids. The CDR3: CASSLGAGVETQYF. In DNA form, the CDR3 reads TGCGCCAGCAGCTTGGGAGCGGGAGTAGAGACCCAGTACTTC.

The V call is TRBV6-6, the J call TRBJ2-7; D is undetermined. The CDR3 is 14 amino acids. Trimming removed 3 bases at V and 1 base at J, with 10 bases between. Germline CDR1 and CDR2: MNHNY and SVGAGI (reference sequence). In DNA form, the CDR3 reads TGTGCCAGCAGTTATAACACCGATTCCTACGAGCAGTACTTC. It encodes CASSYNTDSYEQYF.

The DNA of the CDR3 is TGCGCCAGCAGCCAAGATACTAGAGACTACGAGCAGTACTTC. Its translation is CASSQDTRDYEQYF. The J gene is TRBJ2-7, the V gene TRBV4-1; weak D call: TRBD2 (5 bases). Germline CDR1 is MGHRA and CDR2 is YSYEKL. V shed 0 bases and J shed 3 bases, with 9 bases lying between them. This CDR3 spans 14 amino acids.

The chain is built from TRBV5-6 and TRBJ1-1; D not resolved. With 2 bases removed from V and 1 base from J, the gap between germline ends came to 12 bases. Looked up from germline, CDR1 is SGHDT and CDR2 is YYEEEE. This CDR3 spans 15 amino acids. The CDR3 protein is CASSFIGRTNTEAFF. The DNA of the CDR3 is TGTGCCAGCAGCTTTATTGGGAGAACGAACACTGAAGCTTTCTTT.

The chain recombines TRBV27 with TRBJ1-1, with TRBD1 matching over 8 bases. Per the germline V gene, CDR1 is MNHEY and CDR2 is SMNVEV (reference sequence). The CDR3 is 15 amino acids. J lost 5 bases, V lost 5 bases, and 10 bases had no gene match. The chain's CDR3 is CASSVGTGGRTEAFF. The CDR3 region has the DNA TGTGCCAGCAGTGTAGGGACAGGAGGAAGGACTGAAGCTTTCTTT.